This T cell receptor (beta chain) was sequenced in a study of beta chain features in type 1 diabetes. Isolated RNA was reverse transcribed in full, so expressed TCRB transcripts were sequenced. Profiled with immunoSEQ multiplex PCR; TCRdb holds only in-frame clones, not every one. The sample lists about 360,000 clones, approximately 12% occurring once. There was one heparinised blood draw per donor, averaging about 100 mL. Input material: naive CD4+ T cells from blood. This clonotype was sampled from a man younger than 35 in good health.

The CDR3 reads CAWSPRDTQYF. The CDR3 DNA reads as TGTGCCTGGAGCCCCCGGGATACGCAGTATTTT. This rearrangement joins TRBV30 to TRBJ2-3; the D is unclear. V lost 3 bases, J lost 6 bases, and 7 bases lay in between. The CDR3 contains 11 residues. Germline loops: CDR1 GTSNPN, CDR2 SVGIG (reference sequence).